This T cell receptor (beta chain) was recovered during a study of T-cell memory formation after mild COVID-19. Study details: Clustering of TCRs was largely donor specific. Points from the study as a whole: The CD4+ clones that contracted clustered mainly within CM and EM, and the CD8+ clones concentrated in EMRA. Some clones that responded turned up in pre-infection memory, which suggests that cross-reactive memory joined in.

Trimming cost V 4 bases and J 0 bases, with 12 bases left between them. From germline, CDR1 is MNHEY and CDR2 SVGAGI. The CDR3 has 16 amino acids. This clonotype was seen ten or more times. Its specificity is not known. TCRdb itself ran the 5' RACE reads through MiXCR, one entry per CDR3 protein. The sample has under 250,000 distinct CDR3 sequences; 9.5% are singletons. Sample: PBMCs or a T cell subset sorted from them (not recorded which). This chain links TRBV6-5 with TRBJ2-2; no clear D gene. The clonotype was recovered from a man between 18 and 29 years old who had mild COVID-19 (a few samples of this study predate the infection). Cell type and time point are not known. This CDR3 reads CASSSVDTANTGELFF. CDR3 nucleotides: TGTGCCAGCAGTTCCGTCGACACAGCGAACACCGGGGAGCTGTTTTTT.